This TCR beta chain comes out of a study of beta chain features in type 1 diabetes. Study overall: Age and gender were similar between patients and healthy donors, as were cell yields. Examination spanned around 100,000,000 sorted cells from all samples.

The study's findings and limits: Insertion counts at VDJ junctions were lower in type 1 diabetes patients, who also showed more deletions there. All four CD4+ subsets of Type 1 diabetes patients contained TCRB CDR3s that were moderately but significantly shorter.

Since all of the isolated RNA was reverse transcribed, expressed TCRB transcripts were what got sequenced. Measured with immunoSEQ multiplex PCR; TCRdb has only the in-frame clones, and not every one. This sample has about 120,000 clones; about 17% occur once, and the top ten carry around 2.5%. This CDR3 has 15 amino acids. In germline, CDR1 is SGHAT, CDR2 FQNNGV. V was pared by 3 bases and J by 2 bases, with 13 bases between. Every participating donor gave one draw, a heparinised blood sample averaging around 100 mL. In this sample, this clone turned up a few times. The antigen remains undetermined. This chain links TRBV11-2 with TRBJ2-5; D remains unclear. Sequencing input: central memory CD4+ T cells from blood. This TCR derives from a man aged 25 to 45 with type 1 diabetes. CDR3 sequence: CASSLVGATQETQYF. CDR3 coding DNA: TGTGCCAGCAGCTTGGTCGGAGCTACACAAGAGACCCAGTACTTC. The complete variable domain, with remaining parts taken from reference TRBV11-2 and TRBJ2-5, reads EAGVAQSPRYKIIEKRQSVAFWCNPISGHATLYWYQQILGQGPKLLIQFQNNGVVDDSQLPKDRFSAERLKGVDSTLKIQPAKLEDSAVYLCASSLVGATQETQYFGPGTRLLVL.